The rows below give T cell receptor beta chains drawn from one sample of a study of OX40 agonist ivuxolimab in advanced cancers. Produced via immunoSEQ multiplex PCR; TCRdb's table is partial and in-frame only. This sample has about 45,000 clones; approximately 86% occur once, and the top ten carry under 0.5%. Material: CD4+ or CD8+ T cells sorted from blood, obtained in a trial of the OX40 agonist ivuxolimab. Receptors originate from an adult with an advanced solid tumor such as melanoma, head and neck, liver or kidney cancer. Both conserved end residues are part of each CDR3. The order of the fields is D gene, V gene, J gene, clone size, CDR3 protein, CDR3 DNA. D genes are given only for firm matches. The size field is filled for only some rows; it gives once, few, many or a size class.

>.|TRBV6-6|TRBJ1-2|.
CASSPPGNYGYTF
TGTGCCAGCAGCCCACCAGGGAACTATGGCTACACCTTC
>.|TRBV5-5|TRBJ1-2|.
CASSLAVGQGYGYTF
TGTGCCAGCAGCTTGGCCGTCGGCCAGGGCTATGGCTACACCTTC
>TRBD2|TRBV7-2|TRBJ2-5|.
CASSLVSGNSVGTQYF
TGTGCCAGCAGCTTAGTCAGCGGGAATAGCGTAGGGACCCAGTACTTC
>.|TRBV7-2|TRBJ1-4|.
CASSLSGANEKLFF
TGTGCCAGCAGCTTATCCGGAGCTAATGAAAAACTGTTTTTT
>.|TRBV7-9|TRBJ1-3|once
CASSLGASGNTIYF
TGTGCCAGCAGCTTAGGAGCGTCTGGAAACACCATATATTTT
>TRBD1|TRBV9|TRBJ1-1|medium-sized
CASSTTDRDGTEAFF
TGTGCCAGCAGCACTACAGACAGGGATGGCACTGAAGCTTTCTTT
>.|TRBV6-1|TRBJ2-7|.
CASSGGSGLSYEQYF
TGTGCCAGCAGTGGGGGATCGGGCCTCTCCTACGAGCAGTACTTC
>.|TRBV19|TRBJ1-2|.
CASSAGRDLGYTF
TGTGCCAGTAGTGCCGGACGGGATTTGGGCTACACCTTC
>.|TRBV6-5|TRBJ1-2|.
CASSQWGYGYTF
TGTGCCAGCAGCCAATGGGGGTATGGCTACACCTTC
>TRBD1|TRBV11-2|TRBJ2-6|.
CASSRGTGFSGANVLTF
TGTGCCAGCAGCAGGGGGACAGGCTTCTCTGGGGCCAACGTCCTGACTTTC
>TRBD2|TRBV5-1|TRBJ2-1|.
CASSLRVAGAGGYNEQFF
TGCGCCAGCAGCTTGCGCGTAGCGGGGGCCGGGGGATACAATGAGCAGTTCTTC
>TRBD1|TRBV2|TRBJ1-1|.
CASSEQGQGSTEAFF
TGTGCCAGCAGTGAGCAGGGACAGGGCTCCACTGAAGCTTTCTTT
>TRBD1|TRBV5-1|TRBJ2-7|.
CASSLGTGSSYEQYF
TGCGCCAGCAGCTTGGGGACAGGGAGCTCCTACGAGCAGTACTTC
>.|TRBV28|TRBJ2-1|.
CASSLFLFTGAAFEFF
TGTGCCAGCAGTTTATTCCTCTTCACGGGGGCGGCTTTTGAGTTCTTC
>.|TRBV5-1|TRBJ2-3|.
CASSLGQATDTQYF
TGCGCCAGCAGCTTAGGCCAGGCGACAGATACGCAGTATTTT
>.|TRBV28|TRBJ1-1|.
CASGGSEIF
TGTGCCAGCGGGGGAAGCGAAATCTTT
>.|TRBV2|TRBJ1-6|.
CASTLGGPPDSPLHF
TGTGCCAGCACCCTCGGGGGACCTCCCGATTCACCCCTCCACTTT
>.|TRBV7-9|TRBJ1-2|.
CASSPNDGRPVGYGYTF
TGTGCCAGCAGCCCCAACGACGGGAGGCCAGTTGGCTATGGCTACACCTTC
>TRBD2|TRBV4-3|TRBJ2-7|.
CASSQDRTSVYEQYF
TGCGCCAGCAGCCAAGATAGGACTAGTGTCTACGAGCAGTACTTC
>TRBD2|TRBV5-4|TRBJ2-7|once
CASSLYARGAYEQYF
TGTGCCAGCAGCTTGTATGCGCGGGGGGCCTACGAGCAGTACTTC